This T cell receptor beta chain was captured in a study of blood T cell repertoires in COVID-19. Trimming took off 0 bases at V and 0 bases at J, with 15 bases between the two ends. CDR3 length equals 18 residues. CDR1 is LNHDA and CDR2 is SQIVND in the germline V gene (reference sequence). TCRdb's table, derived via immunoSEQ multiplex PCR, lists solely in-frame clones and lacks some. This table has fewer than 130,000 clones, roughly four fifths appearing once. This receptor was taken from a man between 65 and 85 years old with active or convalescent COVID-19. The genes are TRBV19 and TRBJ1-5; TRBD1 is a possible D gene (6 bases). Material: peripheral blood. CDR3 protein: CASSIETGTTTSNQPQHF. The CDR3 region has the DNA TGTGCCAGTAGTATAGAAACCGGGACAACGACTAGCAATCAGCCCCAGCATTTT.